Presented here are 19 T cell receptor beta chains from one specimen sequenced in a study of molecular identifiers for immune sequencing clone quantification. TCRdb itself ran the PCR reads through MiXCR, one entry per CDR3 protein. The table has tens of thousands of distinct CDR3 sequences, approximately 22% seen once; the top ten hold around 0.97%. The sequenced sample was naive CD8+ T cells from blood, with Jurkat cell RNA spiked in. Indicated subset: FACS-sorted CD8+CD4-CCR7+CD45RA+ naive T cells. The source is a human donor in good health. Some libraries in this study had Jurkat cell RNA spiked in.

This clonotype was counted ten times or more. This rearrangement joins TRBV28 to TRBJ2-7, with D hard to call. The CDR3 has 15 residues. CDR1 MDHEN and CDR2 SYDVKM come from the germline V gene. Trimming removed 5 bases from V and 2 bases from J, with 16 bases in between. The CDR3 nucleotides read TGTGCCAGCAGTCCCCCGGGCCGACCCCCCTACGAGCAGTACTTC. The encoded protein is CASSPPGRPPYEQYF.

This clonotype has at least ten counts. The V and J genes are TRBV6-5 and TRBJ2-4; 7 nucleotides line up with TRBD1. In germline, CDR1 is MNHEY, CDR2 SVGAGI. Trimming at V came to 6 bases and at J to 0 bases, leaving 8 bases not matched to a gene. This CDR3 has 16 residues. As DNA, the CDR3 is TGTGCCAGCAGCCAAACAGGGGCCCTAGCCAAAAACATTCAGTACTTC. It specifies CASSQTGALAKNIQYF.

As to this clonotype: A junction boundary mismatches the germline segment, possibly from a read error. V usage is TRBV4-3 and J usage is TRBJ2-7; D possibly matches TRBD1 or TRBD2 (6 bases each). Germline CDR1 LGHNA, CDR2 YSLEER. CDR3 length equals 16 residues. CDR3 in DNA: TGCGCCAGCAACCAAAATTGGGGGGCGCCGCGCTACGAGCGGTACTTC. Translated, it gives CASNQNWGAPRYERYF.

CDR3 nucleotide sequence: TGTGCCAGCAGCAGGACCGGTGCAAGCTCCTACGAGCAGTACTTC. It yields the protein CASSRTGASSYEQYF. The J gene is TRBJ2-7, the V gene TRBV9, with no clear D. Germline CDR1 and CDR2: SGDLS and YYNGEE. The CDR3 has 15 amino acids. Trimming removed 4 bases at V and 0 bases at J, with 14 bases between.

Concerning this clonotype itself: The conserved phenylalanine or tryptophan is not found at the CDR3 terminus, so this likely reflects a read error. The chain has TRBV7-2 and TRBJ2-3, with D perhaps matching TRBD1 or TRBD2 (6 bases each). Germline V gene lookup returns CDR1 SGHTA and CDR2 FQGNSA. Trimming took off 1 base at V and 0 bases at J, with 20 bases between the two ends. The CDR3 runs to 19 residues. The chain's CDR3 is CASSLGFSRGGTSTDTQYI. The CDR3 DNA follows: TGTGCCAGCAGCTTAGGTTTTAGCAGGGGAGGAACAAGCACAGATACGCAGTATATT.

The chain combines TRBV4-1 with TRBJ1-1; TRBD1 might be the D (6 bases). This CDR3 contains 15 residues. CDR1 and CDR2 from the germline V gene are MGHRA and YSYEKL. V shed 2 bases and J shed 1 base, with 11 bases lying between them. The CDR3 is CASSQTQGRNTEAFF. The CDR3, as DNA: TGCGCCAGCAGCCAAACACAGGGAAGGAACACTGAAGCTTTCTTT.

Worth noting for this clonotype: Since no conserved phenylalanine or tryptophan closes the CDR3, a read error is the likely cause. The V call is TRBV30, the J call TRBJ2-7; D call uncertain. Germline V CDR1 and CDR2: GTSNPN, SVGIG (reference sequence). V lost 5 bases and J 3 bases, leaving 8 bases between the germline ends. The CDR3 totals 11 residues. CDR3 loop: CAWEAGYEQYL. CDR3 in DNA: TGTGCCTGGGAGGCCGGCTACGAGCAGTACCTC.

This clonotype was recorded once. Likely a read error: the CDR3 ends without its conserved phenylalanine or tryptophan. CDR3 sequence: CASSELGQGPDPQYY. For the CDR3, the DNA is TGTGCCAGCAGTGAGCTTGGACAGGGTCCAGATCCGCAGTATTAT. The chain couples TRBV6-1 to TRBJ2-3; 8 bases agree with TRBD1. From germline, CDR1 is MNHNS and CDR2 SASEGT. This CDR3 has 15 residues.

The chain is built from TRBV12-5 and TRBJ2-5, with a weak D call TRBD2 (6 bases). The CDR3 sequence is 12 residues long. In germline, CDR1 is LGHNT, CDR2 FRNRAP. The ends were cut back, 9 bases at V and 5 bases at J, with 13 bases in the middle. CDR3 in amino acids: CARFPAGETQYF. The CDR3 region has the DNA TGTGCTAGGTTTCCGGCGGGGGAGACCCAGTACTTC. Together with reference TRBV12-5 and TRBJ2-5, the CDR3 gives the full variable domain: DARVTQTPRHKVTEMGQEVTMRCQPILGHNTVFWYRQTMMQGLELLAYFRNRAPLDDSGMPKDRFSAEMPDATLATLKIQPSEPRDSAVYFCARFPAGETQYFGPGTRLLVL.

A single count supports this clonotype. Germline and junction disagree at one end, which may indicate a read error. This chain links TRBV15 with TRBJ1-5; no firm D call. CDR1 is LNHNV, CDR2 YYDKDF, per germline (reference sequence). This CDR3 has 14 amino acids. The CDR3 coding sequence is TGTGCCACCAGCAGGGGTGATAGCAATCGGCCCCAGCATTTT. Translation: CATSRGDSNRPQHF.

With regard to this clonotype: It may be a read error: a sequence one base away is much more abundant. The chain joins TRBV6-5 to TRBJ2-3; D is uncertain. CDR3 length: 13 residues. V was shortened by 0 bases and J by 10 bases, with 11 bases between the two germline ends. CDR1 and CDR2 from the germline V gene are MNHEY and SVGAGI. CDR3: CASSYSIQDPQYF. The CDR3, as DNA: TGTGCCAGCAGTTACTCGATCCAAGACCCGCAGTATTTT.

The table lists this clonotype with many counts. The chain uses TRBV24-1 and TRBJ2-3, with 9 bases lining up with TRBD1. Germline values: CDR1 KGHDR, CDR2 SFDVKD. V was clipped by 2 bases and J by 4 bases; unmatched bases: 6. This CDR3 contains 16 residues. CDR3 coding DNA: TGTGCCACCAGTGATTCCCCAGGACAGGGGTCAGATACGCAGTATTTT. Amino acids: CATSDSPGQGSDTQYF.

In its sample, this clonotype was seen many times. CDR3 protein: CASSLSPLADTQYF. The DNA for the CDR3 is TGCGCCAGCAGCTTGAGCCCATTGGCAGATACGCAGTATTTT. The chain combines TRBV5-1 with TRBJ2-3; D is unclear. Trimming removed 1 base from V and 4 bases from J, with 10 bases in between. The CDR3 loop spans 14 amino acids. Germline CDR1 is SGHRS and CDR2 is YFSETQ.

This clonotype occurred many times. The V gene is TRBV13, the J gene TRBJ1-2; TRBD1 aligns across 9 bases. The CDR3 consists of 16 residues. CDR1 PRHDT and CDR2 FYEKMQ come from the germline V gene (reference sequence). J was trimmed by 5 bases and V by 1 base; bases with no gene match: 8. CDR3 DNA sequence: TGTGCCAGCAGCTTAGTGTATGGGGACAGGGCTTATGGCTACACCTTC. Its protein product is CASSLVYGDRAYGYTF.

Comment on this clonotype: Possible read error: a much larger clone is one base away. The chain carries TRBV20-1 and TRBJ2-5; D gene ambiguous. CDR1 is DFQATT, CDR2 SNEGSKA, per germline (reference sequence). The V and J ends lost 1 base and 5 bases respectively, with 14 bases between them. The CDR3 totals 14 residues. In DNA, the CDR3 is TGCAGTGCTAGAGCCCAGTGGGAAGGGGAGACCCAGTACTTC. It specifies CSARAQWEGETQYF.

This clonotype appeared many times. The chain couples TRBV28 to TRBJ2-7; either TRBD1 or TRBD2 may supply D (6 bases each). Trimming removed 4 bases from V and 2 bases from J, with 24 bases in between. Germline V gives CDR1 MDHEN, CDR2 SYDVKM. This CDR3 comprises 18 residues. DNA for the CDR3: TGTGCCAGCAGTTCCCCAGACTCCCGAGGGGGGCGCCCCTACGAGCAGTACTTC. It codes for CASSSPDSRGGRPYEQYF. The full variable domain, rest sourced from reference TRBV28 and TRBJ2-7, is DVKVTQSSRYLVKRTGEKVFLECVQDMDHENMFWYRQDPGLGLRLIYFSYDVKMKEKGDIPEGYSVSREKKERFSLILESASTNQTSMYLCASSSPDSRGGRPYEQYFGPGTRLTVT.

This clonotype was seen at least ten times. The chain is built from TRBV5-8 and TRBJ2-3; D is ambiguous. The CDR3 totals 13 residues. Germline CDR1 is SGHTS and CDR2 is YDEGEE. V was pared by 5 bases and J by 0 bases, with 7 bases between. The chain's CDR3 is CASRERSTDTQYF. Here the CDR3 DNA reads TGTGCCAGCAGGGAGAGAAGCACAGATACGCAGTATTTT.

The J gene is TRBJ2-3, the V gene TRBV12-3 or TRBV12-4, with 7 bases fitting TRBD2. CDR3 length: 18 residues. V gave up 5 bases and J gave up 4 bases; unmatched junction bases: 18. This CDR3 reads CASSGAGDREKAPDTQYF. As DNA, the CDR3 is TGTGCCAGCAGTGGCGCGGGGGATAGGGAGAAGGCGCCAGATACGCAGTATTTT.

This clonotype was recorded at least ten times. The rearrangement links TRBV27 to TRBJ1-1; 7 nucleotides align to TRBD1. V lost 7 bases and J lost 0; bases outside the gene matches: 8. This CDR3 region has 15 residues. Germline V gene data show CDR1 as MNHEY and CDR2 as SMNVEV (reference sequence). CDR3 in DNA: TGTGCCAGCATCCCACAGGGGCGGGTGAACACTGAAGCTTTCTTT. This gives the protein CASIPQGRVNTEAFF.